The 25 T cell receptor beta chains below come from one sample, sequenced in a study of T cells in Graves' hyperthyroidism and ophthalmopathy. TCR beta CDR3 sequences were amplified from RNA transcripts. TCR CDR3 regions were first amplified by RT-PCR with HTBI primers. TCRdb independently ran MiXCR on the multiplex PCR reads; one entry per CDR3 protein. The data show a few hundred thousand distinct CDR3 sequences, with about half seen just once and 6.5% to 9% held by the top ten. The specimen sequenced was peripheral blood or thyroid tissue (not recorded which). These receptors were taken from a woman between 18 and 29 years old with Graves' hyperthyroidism.

Regarding this clonotype: A much more abundant neighbour one base away suggests this may be a read error. The genes are TRBV2 and TRBJ1-5; 8 nucleotides line up with TRBD1. The germline V gene encodes CDR1 SNHLY and CDR2 FYNNEI. This CDR3 is 15 amino acids long. The CDR3 coding sequence is TGTGCCGGCAGTTCGCAGGGGGCGAGCAATCAGCCCCAGCATTTT. Translating gives CAGSSQGASNQPQHF.

This clonotype was observed a few times. The chain has TRBV6-1 and TRBJ1-1; D remains ambiguous. CDR1 MNHNS and CDR2 SASEGT come from the germline V gene. CDR3 length: 11 amino acids. The V end lost 5 bases, the J end lost 6 bases, and 7 bases lay between the germline ends. CDR3 residues: CASSLYSEAFF. The DNA for the CDR3 is TGTGCCAGCAGTTTATATTCTGAAGCTTTCTTT.

V is TRBV6-5 and J is TRBJ2-2; weak D call: TRBD2 (6 bases). Germline V gene lookup returns CDR1 MNHEY and CDR2 SVGAGI. Trimming left V 5 bases short and J 7 bases short, with 17 bases between. The CDR3 covers 15 residues. CDR3 in amino acids: CASSPEGGRSGELFF. CDR3 DNA: TGTGCCAGCAGTCCCGAGGGAGGACGGAGCGGGGAGCTGTTTTTT.

This clonotype was recorded at least ten times. The V and J genes are TRBV12-3 or TRBV12-4 and TRBJ1-4; TRBD1 aligns across 11 bases. The CDR3 consists of 14 residues. V lost 5 bases, J lost 7 bases, and 3 bases stayed unmatched. CDR3 DNA: TGTGCCAGCAGTCTTGGACAGGGGGCTGAAAAACTGTTTTTT. This translates into CASSLGQGAEKLFF.

The chain is built from TRBV12-3 or TRBV12-4 and TRBJ2-5; 8 bases are shared with TRBD2. V lost 3 bases to trimming and J lost 2 bases; unmatched junction nucleotides: 5. The CDR3 contains 15 residues. The CDR3 is CASSFSSGLQETQYF. CDR3 bases: TGTGCCAGCAGTTTTTCTAGCGGGCTTCAAGAGACCCAGTACTTC.

In its sample, this clonotype was seen many times. The chain combines TRBV15 with TRBJ2-7, with D unresolved. The ends were cut back, 1 base at V and 3 bases at J, with 13 bases in the middle. Germline assignment: CDR1 LNHNV and CDR2 YYDKDF (reference sequence). This CDR3 region has 15 residues. Here the CDR3 DNA reads TGTGCCACCAGCAGAGGAGGCAATAGCCGCTACGAGCAGTACTTC. Residues: CATSRGGNSRYEQYF.

The chain combines TRBV7-2 with TRBJ2-7; D possibly corresponds to TRBD1 (5 bases). This CDR3 is 11 amino acids long. The germline V gene has CDR1 SGHTA and CDR2 FQGNSA. The V and J ends lost 5 bases and 9 bases respectively, with 11 bases between them. The CDR3 loop reads CASSVEGVQYF. The CDR3 DNA reads TGTGCCAGCAGCGTAGAAGGGGTGCAGTACTTC.

This clonotype was seen repeatedly, ten times or more. The J gene is TRBJ1-1, the V gene TRBV7-8; no reliable D call. This CDR3 comprises 14 residues. The germline CDR1 and CDR2 sequences are SGHVS and FQNEAQ. The germline V and J ends were trimmed by 0 bases and 4 bases, with 9 bases remaining between them. The CDR3 reads CASSLADPGTEAFF. CDR3 nucleotide sequence: TGTGCCAGCAGCTTAGCGGACCCGGGCACTGAAGCTTTCTTT.

There are a few counts of this clonotype. The chain carries TRBV7-9 and TRBJ2-5; 11 bases are a match to TRBD2. The V gene's germline CDR1 is SEHNR and CDR2 FQNEAQ (reference sequence). The CDR3 is made up of 17 amino acids. The V gene end was trimmed by 4 bases and the J gene end by 0 bases; junction bases not matched to a gene: 7. The CDR3 region is CASSSETSGTYQETQYF. As DNA, the CDR3 is TGTGCCAGCAGCTCCGAGACTAGCGGGACGTACCAAGAGACCCAGTACTTC.

This clonotype has ten or more counts. The V call is TRBV10-3, the J call TRBJ1-3; D unresolved. The CDR3 has 13 amino acids. The germline V gene has CDR1 ENHRY and CDR2 SYGVKD. The V end lost 10 bases, the J end lost 0 bases, and 10 bases lay between the germline ends. The CDR3 coding sequence is TGTGCCACTCGCGACGGCTCTGGAAACACCATATATTTT. This encodes CATRDGSGNTIYF.

The CDR3 DNA reads TGTGCCAGCAGCCAAGATTCCAGCGTTCTCTACGAGCAGTACTTC. Encoded protein: CASSQDSSVLYEQYF. The J gene is TRBJ2-7, the V gene TRBV14; no firm D call. The CDR3 has 15 amino acids. The germline V gene has CDR1 SGHDN and CDR2 FVKESK. V was clipped by 0 bases and J by 3 bases, with 12 bases between them.

This clonotype turned up a few times. V usage is TRBV6-1 and J usage is TRBJ2-5; TRBD1 matches at 7 bases. The CDR3 spans 14 residues. Germline assignment: CDR1 MNHNS and CDR2 SASEGT. J lost 5 bases, V lost 5 bases, and 8 bases had no gene match. DNA for the CDR3: TGTGCCAGCAGTTACGAAGGGGGCGGGGAGACCCAGTACTTC. It specifies CASSYEGGGETQYF.

The table lists this clonotype with a few counts. The chain has TRBV15 and TRBJ1-1; D is unresolved. This CDR3 comprises 16 residues. Germline values: CDR1 LNHNV, CDR2 YYDKDF (reference sequence). V was shortened by 4 bases and J by 4 bases, with 19 bases between the two germline ends. CDR3 residues: CATSTPEGAGFTEAFF. CDR3 DNA sequence: TGTGCCACCAGCACCCCCGAGGGCGCGGGTTTCACTGAAGCTTTCTTT.

This clonotype showed up just a few times. The chain joins TRBV12-3 or TRBV12-4 to TRBJ1-1; D not resolved. The CDR3 consists of 14 residues. The V end lost 6 bases, the J end lost 0 bases, and 11 bases lay between the germline ends. CDR3 sequence: CASSPEGMNTEAFF. DNA of the CDR3: TGTGCCAGCAGCCCGGAAGGCATGAACACTGAAGCTTTCTTT.

This chain connects TRBV12-3 or TRBV12-4 to TRBJ2-2; the D gene is possibly TRBD2 (5 bases). Trimming took 11 bases from V and 1 from J, leaving 14 bases between them. The CDR3 contains 14 residues. The CDR3 region is CAFRGRWNTGELFF. CDR3 DNA: TGTGCCTTTCGAGGGCGATGGAACACCGGGGAGCTGTTTTTT.

This chain connects TRBV20-1 to TRBJ2-7; 10 bases fit TRBD2. CDR3 length: 16 residues. The V gene's germline CDR1 is DFQATT and CDR2 SNEGSKA (reference sequence). The J segment lost 3 bases and the V segment lost 0 bases, leaving 8 bases of the junction unmatched. In DNA form, the CDR3 reads TGCAGTGCTAGAGAGGACCTAGCGGGAGCTTTCTACGAGCAGTACTTC. It specifies CSAREDLAGAFYEQYF.

The chain is built from TRBV25-1 and TRBJ1-5, with D hard to call. Germline CDR1 MGHDK, CDR2 SYGVNS. This CDR3 has 12 residues. V was shortened by 11 bases and J by 2 bases, with 10 bases between the two germline ends. CDR3 nucleotide sequence: TGTGCCTGGGGTCAGGGCAATCAGCCCCAGCATTTT. Translation gives CAWGQGNQPQHF.

V and J are TRBV4-2 and TRBJ1-4, with TRBD1 matching over 7 bases. The CDR3 length is 13 residues. CDR1 is LGHNA, CDR2 YNFKEQ, per germline. J was trimmed by 14 bases and V by 3 bases; bases with no gene match: 9. CDR3 residues: CASSQTGDSYLFF. CDR3 bases: TGTGCCAGCAGCCAGACTGGGGACAGTTACCTGTTTTTT.

The rearrangement joins TRBV7-9 to TRBJ1-1; D remains ambiguous. CDR3 length: 12 amino acids. Trimming removed 8 bases at V and 5 bases at J, with 12 bases between. Germline V lookup: CDR1 SEHNR, CDR2 FQNEAQ (reference sequence). CDR3: CASGPLLTEAFF. The CDR3 coding sequence is TGTGCCAGCGGCCCCCTCCTGACTGAAGCTTTCTTT.

The CDR3 bases are TGTGCCAGCGGCGACCTGATGAACACTGAAGCTTTCTTT. Translation: CASGDLMNTEAFF. The V gene is TRBV7-9, the J gene TRBJ1-1; the D is unclear. Germline V gene sequence: CDR1 SEHNR, CDR2 FQNEAQ (reference sequence). The length of the CDR3 is 13 residues. With 8 bases removed from V and 0 bases from J, the gap between germline ends came to 10 bases.

This clonotype was picked up a small number of times. The rearrangement joins TRBV10-3 to TRBJ1-4; 8 bases are shared with TRBD1. This CDR3 comprises 13 residues. CDR1 is ENHRY, CDR2 SYGVKD, per germline. The CDR3 here is CANDRGGSEKLFF. In nucleotides, the CDR3 is TGTGCTAATGACAGGGGAGGAAGTGAAAAACTGTTTTTT.

This clonotype appeared a few times. The chain links TRBV5-1 to TRBJ2-7; TRBD2 matches at 12 bases. Germline assignment: CDR1 SGHRS and CDR2 YFSETQ. The CDR3 covers 12 residues. V lost 8 bases and J lost 5; bases outside the gene matches: 2. CDR3 sequence (DNA): TGCGCCAGTAGGACTAGCGGGAACGAGCAGTACTTC. Its translation is CASRTSGNEQYF.

This clonotype was recorded many times. The J gene is TRBJ1-6, the V gene TRBV7-9, with D possibly matching TRBD1 (5 bases). Per the germline V gene, CDR1 is SEHNR and CDR2 is FQNEAQ (reference sequence). Trimming removed 2 bases at V and 16 bases at J, with 12 bases between. This CDR3 region has 12 residues. CDR3 sequence: CASSLSMGVLHF. The CDR3 DNA is TGTGCCAGCAGCTTATCCATGGGGGTTCTCCACTTT.

The chain uses TRBV20-1 and TRBJ1-5; TRBD1 is a possible D gene (5 bases). The germline CDR1 and CDR2 sequences are DFQATT and SNEGSKA (reference sequence). Trimming cost V 0 bases and J 6 bases, with 18 bases left between them. CDR3 length: 16 residues. CDR3 residues: CSAREWDRGLGQPQHF. The CDR3 bases are TGCAGTGCTAGAGAATGGGACCGGGGCCTCGGTCAGCCCCAGCATTTT.

The CDR3 DNA is TGTGCCAGACGGGCCGGGATGAACACTGAAGCTTTCTTT. Translating gives CARRAGMNTEAFF. This chain uses TRBV2 with TRBJ1-1, with D unresolved. CDR3 length: 13 residues. Trimming shortened V by 9 bases and J by 0 bases, and 11 bases separated the two germline ends. CDR1 SNHLY and CDR2 FYNNEI come from the germline V gene.